The 29 T cell receptor beta chains presented below share a single source sample, sequenced in a study of shared clonotypes between healthy human individuals. Generated by immunoSEQ multiplex PCR, the TCRdb table keeps only in-frame clones and is missing some. The table has around 600,000 clones, more than 95% seen once; the top ten hold roughly 0.055%. The sample taken for sequencing was naive CD4+ T cells sorted from blood. The subset is: CD45RA+ positively selected. Every receptor here comes from a woman under 40 in good health.

The chain employs TRBV29-1 and TRBJ1-1; D ambiguous. V was shortened by 3 bases and J by 4 bases, with 15 bases between the two germline ends. This CDR3 is 14 amino acids long. Germline CDR1 is SQVTM and CDR2 is ANQGSEA. Here the CDR3 reads CSVDSNSGVTEAFF. The CDR3 DNA reads TGCAGCGTTGATTCAAATAGTGGGGTCACTGAAGCTTTCTTT.

A single count supports this clone. The J gene is TRBJ2-5, the V gene TRBV9; possibly TRBD1 for D (6 bases). CDR3 length: 14 residues. Trimming left V 1 base short and J 2 bases short, with 9 bases between. Germline V gives CDR1 SGDLS, CDR2 YYNGEE. The CDR3 nucleotides are TGTGCCAGCAGCGTAACCAGGGGACAAGAGACCCAGTACTTC. Encoded protein: CASSVTRGQETQYF.

Of note for this clone: The same CDR3 can be traced to other DNA sequences in this sample. The CDR3 reads CASSGTGNQPQHF. CDR3 nucleotide sequence: TGTGCCAGCAGTGGGACGGGCAATCAGCCCCAGCATTTT. The chain combines TRBV2 with TRBJ1-5; D not resolved. This CDR3 region has 13 residues. The V gene lost 4 bases and the J gene lost 2 bases, with 6 bases spanning the gap. Per germline, CDR1 SNHLY and CDR2 FYNNEI.

The genes are TRBV29-1 and TRBJ1-1; D not certain. The CDR3 extends over 13 amino acids. Germline CDR1 is SQVTM and CDR2 is ANQGSEA. The ends were cut back, 6 bases at V and 4 bases at J, with 15 bases in the middle. CDR3 bases: TGCAGCGTAAAACCCAGGCTTGGCACTGAAGCTTTCTTT. Protein product: CSVKPRLGTEAFF.

The J gene is TRBJ2-1, the V gene TRBV27; 10 bases line up with TRBD2. The CDR3 loop spans 16 amino acids. V lost 4 bases and J lost 3; bases outside the gene matches: 6. Germline CDR1 MNHEY, CDR2 SMNVEV (reference sequence). CDR3 coding DNA: TGTGCCAGCAGTTCAGCGGGAGGGATCCGCTACAATGAGCAGTTCTTC. Residues: CASSSAGGIRYNEQFF.

J is TRBJ2-5 and V is TRBV4-1; 8 bases line up with TRBD2. The DNA end favors TRBJ2-7, so the J call may be wrong. The CDR3 totals 15 residues. Per the germline V gene, CDR1 is MGHRA and CDR2 is YSYEKL. CDR3 sequence: CASSRGTRSLDEQYF. The CDR3 coding sequence is TGCGCCAGCAGCCGGGGGACTAGGTCCTTGGACGAGCAGTACTTC.

The chain combines TRBV5-1 with TRBJ2-7; maybe TRBD2 (6 bases). The CDR3 has 15 residues. Per germline, CDR1 SGHRS and CDR2 YFSETQ. Trimming cost V 4 bases and J 0 bases, with 14 bases left between them. In DNA, the CDR3 is TGCGCCAGCAGCACAGCCGGCGGGAACTCCTACGAGCAGTACTTC. Encoded protein: CASSTAGGNSYEQYF.

The chain uses TRBV27 and TRBJ2-5; a weak D match, TRBD1 (5 bases). The DNA end is a closer match to TRBJ2-7, so the J assignment may be wrong. Per germline, CDR1 MNHEY and CDR2 SMNVEV (reference sequence). The CDR3 is 14 amino acids. The chain's CDR3 is CASSGTRQHYEQYF. The DNA of the CDR3 is TGTGCCAGCAGTGGTACTCGACAGCACTACGAGCAGTACTTC.

The chain employs TRBV19 and TRBJ2-7; TRBD1 matches 12 bases. The trim removed 0 bases at V and 2 bases at J, leaving 5 bases unmatched. CDR3 length: 17 residues. Germline values: CDR1 LNHDA, CDR2 SQIVND (reference sequence). In nucleotides, the CDR3 is TGTGCCAGTAGTATAGACCCGGGACAGGGGGCCCCCTACGAGCAGTACTTC. Its protein is CASSIDPGQGAPYEQYF.

The CDR3 spells CASSTSEGYEQYF. The CDR3 bases are TGTGCCAGTAGCACTAGCGAGGGGTACGAGCAGTACTTC. V usage is TRBV19 and J usage is TRBJ2-7; 7 nucleotides agree with TRBD2. CDR1 LNHDA and CDR2 SQIVND come from the germline V gene (reference sequence). The CDR3 contains 13 residues. The junction had 6 bases not matched to a gene; V was cut back by 6 bases and J by 4 bases.

This chain connects TRBV7-9 to TRBJ1-2; possible D gene TRBD1, 6 bases. CDR3 size: 18 residues. The V end was cut by 4 bases, the J end by 2 bases, with 23 bases between. CDR1 is SEHNR and CDR2 is FQNEAQ in the germline V gene (reference sequence). The CDR3 DNA follows: TGTGCCAGCAGCTCTACAATAAAAACGGGACACCCAAACTATGGCTACACCTTC. The encoded protein is CASSSTIKTGHPNYGYTF. Combining the CDR3 with reference TRBV7-9 and TRBJ1-2 gives the whole variable domain DTGVSQNPRHKITKRGQNVTFRCDPISEHNRLYWYRQTLGQGPEFLTYFQNEAQLEKSRLLSDRFSAERPKGSFSTLEIQRTEQGDSAMYLCASSSTIKTGHPNYGYTFGSGTRLTVV.

The CDR3 region is CASSVGQTAYEQYF. The DNA of the CDR3 is TGTGCCAGCAGCGTAGGTCAGACAGCCTACGAGCAGTACTTC. V usage is TRBV9 and J usage is TRBJ2-7; D is perhaps TRBD1 (5 bases). Trimming removed 0 bases from V and 2 bases from J, with 9 bases in between. Per germline, CDR1 SGDLS and CDR2 YYNGEE. This CDR3 is 14 amino acids long.

CDR3 amino acids: CASREQGPQETQYF. The CDR3, as DNA: TGTGCCAGCAGGGAACAGGGCCCGCAAGAGACCCAGTACTTC. This chain links TRBV7-9 with TRBJ2-5, with D perhaps matching TRBD1 (6 bases). The CDR3 extends over 14 amino acids. Trimming left V 6 bases short and J 2 bases short, with 13 bases between. The germline V gene has CDR1 SEHNR and CDR2 FQNEAQ (reference sequence).

The J gene is TRBJ2-1, the V gene TRBV9; a weak D match, TRBD2 (6 bases). This CDR3 has 16 residues. V was trimmed by 5 bases and J by 5 bases, leaving 20 bases between them. Germline-derived CDR1 and CDR2 are SGDLS and YYNGEE. CDR3 nucleotide sequence: TGTGCCAGCAGTCGAAGGAAGGTGGGGGGTAACAATGAGCAGTTCTTC. Its protein product is CASSRRKVGGNNEQFF.

V and J are TRBV6-1 and TRBJ1-1, with D maybe TRBD1 (5 bases). Germline-derived CDR1 and CDR2 are MNHNS and SASEGT. The V gene lost 6 bases and the J gene lost 11 bases, with 19 bases spanning the gap. The CDR3 is 13 residues long. CDR3 sequence reads: CASSMGLTFVAFF. CDR3 DNA sequence: TGTGCCAGCAGCATGGGACTGACATTTGTCGCTTTCTTT.

V and J are TRBV6-4 and TRBJ1-6; D possibly corresponds to TRBD1 (6 bases). The CDR3 is 15 residues long. Germline V lookup: CDR1 MRHNA, CDR2 SNTAGT. Between the trimmed V and J ends, which lost 8 bases and 5 bases, there was a span of 16 bases. CDR3 amino acids: CASQKTRDNNSPLHF. The CDR3 DNA sequence: TGTGCCAGCCAAAAGACCCGGGACAATAATTCACCCCTCCACTTT.

This clone appeared a single time. This rearrangement joins TRBV7-8 to TRBJ2-1, with 13 bases aligning to TRBD2. CDR1 is SGHVS and CDR2 is FQNEAQ in the germline V gene. CDR3 length: 15 residues. Trimming removed 5 bases from V and 6 bases from J; junction bases left unmatched: 4. The chain's CDR3 is CASSILAGGPNEQFF. The CDR3 DNA follows: TGTGCCAGCAGCATACTAGCGGGAGGGCCCAATGAGCAGTTCTTC. Variable domain in full (rest from reference TRBV7-8 and TRBJ2-1): GAGVSQSPRYKVAKRGQDVALRCDPISGHVSLFWYQQALGQGPEFLTYFQNEAQLDKSGLPSDRFFAERPEGSVSTLKIQRTQQEDSAVYLCASSILAGGPNEQFFGPGTRLTVL.

The rearrangement links TRBV28 to TRBJ1-1; tentative D call: TRBD1 (5 bases). This CDR3 spans 15 amino acids. Germline V gene sequence: CDR1 MDHEN, CDR2 SYDVKM. The ends were cut back, 6 bases at V and 6 bases at J, with 20 bases in the middle. The CDR3: CASSSRGQGTPEAFF. As DNA, the CDR3 is TGTGCCAGCAGCAGCCGGGGCCAAGGGACCCCTGAAGCTTTCTTT.

The chain carries TRBV4-1 and TRBJ2-3; 11 bases agree with TRBD2. V was clipped by 5 bases and J by 2 bases; unmatched bases: 6. The CDR3 spans 16 residues. Germline V gene sequence: CDR1 MGHRA, CDR2 YSYEKL. CDR3 loop: CASSGTSGTYTDTQYF. The DNA of the CDR3 is TGCGCCAGCAGCGGGACTAGCGGAACCTACACAGATACGCAGTATTTT.

The chain links TRBV5-1 to TRBJ2-7; the match to TRBD1 covers 9 bases. In germline, CDR1 is SGHRS, CDR2 YFSETQ. V dropped 4 bases and J dropped 1; count of bases not matched to a gene: 6. This CDR3 contains 15 residues. CDR3 loop: CASSPGTGTSYEQYF. The CDR3 DNA sequence: TGCGCCAGCAGCCCCGGGACAGGGACTTCCTACGAGCAGTACTTC.

The gene calls are TRBV6-1 and TRBJ1-5; D remains ambiguous. CDR1 MNHNS and CDR2 SASEGT come from the germline V gene. V lost 7 bases and J 0 bases, leaving 13 bases between the germline ends. The length of the CDR3 is 15 residues. The CDR3 nucleotides read TGTGCCAGCACCTATGTGCAGCGTAGCAATCAGCCCCAGCATTTT. Amino acid sequence: CASTYVQRSNQPQHF.

V and J are TRBV18 and TRBJ2-1; D is uncertain. There are 14 residues in the CDR3. Germline assignment: CDR1 KGHSH and CDR2 LQKENI. The V and J ends lost 3 bases and 4 bases respectively, with 10 bases between them. The CDR3 loop is CASSPSQTYNEQFF. The CDR3, as DNA: TGTGCCAGCTCACCGTCGCAGACTTACAATGAGCAGTTCTTC.

In its sample, this clone was seen once. V and J are TRBV6-1 and TRBJ1-2; 8 bases are shared with TRBD1. The ends lost 0 bases at V and 2 bases at J; junction bases unmatched: 5. The germline V gene has CDR1 MNHNS and CDR2 SASEGT. The CDR3 length is 16 residues. The CDR3 DNA follows: TGTGCCAGCAGTGAAGCGGCAGGGGGCCGAAACTATGGCTACACCTTC. Its translation: CASSEAAGGRNYGYTF.

The rearrangement joins TRBV2 to TRBJ2-1; 8 bases match TRBD2. With 8 bases clipped from V and 0 bases from J, the junction kept 18 bases outside the gene matches. The CDR3 is 19 amino acids. Germline V gene lookup returns CDR1 SNHLY and CDR2 FYNNEI. The CDR3 DNA sequence: TGTGCCAGCGCCTTCCGTTCGAGTAGCGGGATGAGCTCCTACAATGAGCAGTTCTTC. Its protein is CASAFRSSSGMSSYNEQFF.

This clone has just one count. The V and J genes are TRBV28 and TRBJ1-5; unclear D gene. Per the germline V gene, CDR1 is MDHEN and CDR2 is SYDVKM. Trimming shortened V by 11 bases and J by 1 base, and 15 bases separated the two germline ends. The CDR3 totals 14 residues. CDR3 protein: CAAGGVRSNQPQHF. The CDR3 DNA sequence: TGTGCCGCAGGTGGGGTACGGAGCAATCAGCCCCAGCATTTT.

The V call is TRBV28, the J call TRBJ1-5; D call uncertain. V was clipped by 3 bases and J by 2 bases, with 14 bases between them. The CDR3 length is 16 residues. Per germline, CDR1 MDHEN and CDR2 SYDVKM. This chain's CDR3 is CASSFNLRVGNQPQHF. The CDR3 nucleotides are TGTGCCAGCAGTTTCAATCTAAGAGTAGGCAATCAGCCCCAGCATTTT.

This chain connects TRBV6-5 to TRBJ2-1; 9 nucleotides match TRBD1. In germline, CDR1 is MNHEY, CDR2 SVGAGI. V shed 2 bases, J shed 6 bases, and the junction held 5 bases outside the gene matches. The CDR3 covers 15 residues. The CDR3, as DNA: TGTGCCAGCAGTTACGACAGGGGGGGAACCAATGAGCAGTTCTTC. Encoded protein: CASSYDRGGTNEQFF.

In its sample, this clone was seen a few times. This chain uses TRBV28 with TRBJ1-4; D not resolved. V was clipped by 6 bases and J by 7 bases, with 15 bases between them. Germline V gene lookup returns CDR1 MDHEN and CDR2 SYDVKM. The CDR3 spans 14 residues. CDR3 sequence (DNA): TGTGCCAGCAGCGATGGACTGTTTGGTGAAAAACTGTTTTTT. Residues: CASSDGLFGEKLFF.

The chain has TRBV11-3 and TRBJ2-5; tentatively, D is TRBD2 (5 bases). The V gene's germline CDR1 is SGHNT and CDR2 YENEEA. The CDR3 consists of 15 residues. Trimming removed 1 base from V and 11 bases from J, with 20 bases in between. The CDR3 sequence is CASSLGRLLLGEQYF. The CDR3 DNA is TGTGCCAGCAGCTTAGGCCGCCTACTCCTCGGGGAGCAGTACTTC.